A selection of T cell receptor beta chains follows, all from one sample in a study of T cell repertoires in cytomegalovirus infection. These receptors' antigens are unknown. Using its own MiXCR run on the reads, TCRdb lists one record per CDR3 protein. The profile shows approximately 100,000 distinct CDR3 sequences, roughly 30% of them singletons. The source was CD8+ T cells from cultured PBMCs, collected from culture after CMV antigen stimulation. The receptors originated from a human donor in good health (CMV status not recorded). Some clones in this sample may be carry-over from other donors' samples. The CDR3 runs from the conserved cysteine through the conserved F or W. Each record gives: V gene, D gene, J gene, clone size, CDR3 protein, CDR3 DNA. A D gene is named only where the DNA matches it firmly. Not all rows give a size; the values are once, few, many and, for expanded clones, a class.

>TRBV27|-|TRBJ2-7|once
CASSLFLSSYEQYF
TGTGCCAGCAGTTTATTCCTCAGTTCCTACGAGCAGTACTTC
>TRBV9|TRBD2|TRBJ2-1|many
CASSVGPGTSGVGSYNEQFF
TGTGCCAGCAGCGTAGGACCCGGGACTAGCGGGGTCGGGTCCTACAATGAGCAGTTCTTC
>TRBV7-2|TRBD1|TRBJ2-7|many
CASSWGTGAYEQYF
TGTGCCAGCAGCTGGGGGACAGGCGCCTACGAGCAGTACTTC
>TRBV7-6|-|TRBJ2-3|-
CASSPNHRGTDTRYF
TGTGCCAGCAGCCCGAACCATCGTGGAACAGATACGCGGTATTTT
>TRBV4-1|-|TRBJ2-5|few
CASSQVLARETQYF
TGCGCCAGCAGCCAAGTCCTAGCTCGAGAGACCCAGTACTTC
>TRBV6-5|-|TRBJ1-1|-
CASSGGSTEAFF
TGTGCCAGCAGTGGCGGGAGCACTGAAGCTTTCTTT
>TRBV27|TRBD2|TRBJ2-3|-
CASSFLASGSTDTQYF
TGTGCCAGCAGTTTCCTGGCTAGCGGGAGCACAGATACGCAGTATTTT
>TRBV14|TRBD1|TRBJ1-6|-
CASSHGTGLNSPLHF
TGTGCCAGCAGCCACGGGACAGGGTTGAATTCACCCCTCCACTTT
>TRBV2|-|TRBJ1-1|-
CASSEGHGNTEAFF
TGTGCCAGCAGTGAAGGCCATGGGAACACTGAAGCTTTCTTT
>TRBV5-3|-|TRBJ2-2|-
CASSPDGAGELFF
TGTGCCAGCAGCCCCGATGGGGCCGGGGAGCTGTTTTTT
>TRBV19|-|TRBJ1-5|-
CASTLGIQPQHF
TGTGCCAGTACCCTGGGGATTCAGCCCCAGCATTTT
>TRBV12-3/TRBV12-4|TRBD2|TRBJ2-3|many
CASSSTSAGTDTQYF
TGTGCCAGCAGTTCCACTAGCGCTGGCACAGATACGCAGTATTTT
>TRBV12-3/TRBV12-4|-|TRBJ1-5|-
CASSLALGAQPQHF
TGTGCCAGCAGTTTAGCGCTTGGGGCCCAGCCCCAGCATTTT
>TRBV7-3|-|TRBJ2-2|-
CASSEGVGTGELFF
TGTGCCAGCAGCGAGGGAGTGGGCACCGGGGAGCTGTTTTTT
>TRBV25-1|-|TRBJ1-1|-
CASSRPQVPWGEAFF
TGTGCCAGCAGTAGGCCGCAGGTCCCATGGGGTGAAGCTTTCTTT
>TRBV20-1|-|TRBJ2-7|few
CSGAGTGINSYEQYF
TGCAGTGGCGCTGGTACAGGGATTAACTCCTACGAGCAGTACTTC
>TRBV6-2/TRBV6-3|-|TRBJ1-6|few
CASSQGTFPSPLHF
TGTGCCAGCAGTCAGGGGACTTTCCCTTCACCCCTCCACTTT
>TRBV9|-|TRBJ2-3|-
CASSVTSSTDMQYF
TGTGCCAGCAGCGTTACTTCTAGCACAGATATGCAGTATTTT
>TRBV2|-|TRBJ2-7|-
CASTSRAYEQYF
TGTGCCAGCACCTCTCGAGCCTACGAGCAGTACTTC
>TRBV12-3/TRBV12-4|-|TRBJ2-1|few
CASSLEDSNEQFF
TGTGCCAGCAGTTTAGAGGACAGTAATGAGCAGTTCTTC
>TRBV13|TRBD1|TRBJ1-4|-
CASSFLYRRGREKLFF
TGTGCCAGCAGCTTCCTGTATCGCAGGGGGAGAGAAAAACTGTTTTTT
>TRBV27|TRBD1|TRBJ1-2|-
CASSLTGTYGYTF
TGTGCCAGCAGTTTGACAGGGACCTATGGCTACACCTTC
>TRBV10-3|TRBD2|TRBJ2-1|few
CAISDVAGYDNEQFF
TGTGCCATCAGTGATGTAGCGGGGTATGACAATGAGCAGTTCTTC
>TRBV9|-|TRBJ2-3|-
CASSVTSMAATDTQYF
TGTGCCAGCAGCGTAACCTCCATGGCGGCGACAGATACGCAGTATTTT
>TRBV29-1|-|TRBJ1-6|-
CSSSTGLGAPLHF
TGCAGCAGCTCGACAGGTCTGGGGGCACCCCTCCACTTT
>TRBV20-1|-|TRBJ1-2|-
CSAYGPDNYGYTF
TGCAGTGCTTATGGACCGGATAACTATGGCTACACCTTC
>TRBV27|-|TRBJ1-1|few
CASSPWGGSNTEAFF
TGTGCCAGCAGTCCGTGGGGAGGGTCGAACACTGAAGCTTTCTTT
>TRBV7-6|TRBD2|TRBJ2-3|few
CASSSTVAGGPTSTDTQYF
TGTGCCAGCAGCTCAACAGTAGCGGGGGGGCCAACTAGCACAGATACGCAGTATTTT
>TRBV12-3/TRBV12-4|-|TRBJ1-2|few
CASSLSGNGYTF
TGTGCCAGCAGCTTATCAGGGAATGGCTACACCTTC
>TRBV5-6|TRBD1|TRBJ2-5|-
CASSLGGQGKTQYF
TGTGCCAGCAGCTTGGGAGGACAGGGAAAGACCCAGTACTTC
>TRBV29-1|-|TRBJ1-1|-
CSVEDTEAFF
TGCAGCGTTGAAGACACTGAAGCTTTCTTT
>TRBV27|-|TRBJ2-7|-
CASSLQTGSHEQYF
TGTGCCAGCAGTTTACAAACAGGGTCCCACGAGCAGTACTTC
>TRBV7-3|TRBD1|TRBJ2-1|-
CASRQGDRNEQFF
TGTGCCAGCAGACAGGGGGACAGGAATGAGCAGTTCTTC
>TRBV2|TRBD1|TRBJ1-4|-
CASRTGERANEKLFF
TGTGCCAGCAGGACAGGGGAGAGGGCTAATGAAAAACTGTTTTTT
>TRBV9|-|TRBJ2-7|few
CASSKWGDYEQYF
TGTGCCAGCTCAAAATGGGGTGACTACGAGCAGTACTTC
>TRBV2|-|TRBJ1-1|-
CASQPGMNTEAFF
TGTGCCAGCCAGCCGGGGATGAACACTGAAGCTTTCTTT
>TRBV7-2|-|TRBJ1-2|-
CASSSPTDRPYLYGYTF
TGTGCCAGCAGCTCACCCACCGACAGGCCCTACCTATATGGCTACACCTTC
>TRBV7-6|TRBD2|TRBJ2-2|-
CASSFGGGGELFF
TGTGCCAGCAGCTTTGGCGGGGGCGGGGAGCTGTTTTTT
>TRBV19|-|TRBJ2-1|once
CASSIWISGDEQFF
TGTGCCAGTAGTATCTGGATCTCGGGCGATGAGCAGTTCTTC
>TRBV7-2|-|TRBJ2-4|many
CASRLDSLAKNIQYF
TGTGCCAGCCGGCTGGACAGCTTAGCCAAAAACATTCAGTACTTC
>TRBV7-2|TRBD2|TRBJ2-3|-
CASSLGLAGGRWDTQYF
TGTGCCAGCAGCTTAGGACTAGCGGGAGGCCGTTGGGATACGCAGTATTTT
>TRBV7-9|TRBD2|TRBJ2-3|-
CASSSTGLAVPDTQYF
TGTGCCAGCAGCTCAACTGGACTAGCGGTCCCAGATACGCAGTATTTT
>TRBV6-1|-|TRBJ2-7|-
CASSETGYEQYF
TGTGCCAGCAGTGAGACAGGATACGAGCAGTACTTC
>TRBV7-9|-|TRBJ2-3|-
CASSQGGFKTDTQYF
TGTGCCAGCAGCCAGGGGGGGTTTAAGACAGATACGCAGTATTTT
>TRBV29-1|-|TRBJ2-4|few
CSATPESVAKNIQYF
TGCAGCGCCACCCCGGAGTCGGTTGCCAAAAACATTCAGTACTTC
>TRBV7-9|-|TRBJ1-4|-
CASVGSGGEKLFF
TGTGCCAGCGTAGGCAGCGGGGGCGAAAAACTGTTTTTT
>TRBV15|-|TRBJ1-6|-
CATLAGYNSPLHF
TGTGCCACCTTGGCAGGCTATAATTCACCCCTCCACTTT
>TRBV24-1|TRBD2|TRBJ2-1|many
CATSDWGGASYNEQFF
TGTGCCACCAGTGATTGGGGAGGGGCCTCCTACAATGAGCAGTTCTTC
>TRBV7-4|TRBD2|TRBJ2-5|few
CASMAGGFETQYF
TGTGCCAGCATGGCGGGGGGCTTTGAGACCCAGTACTTC
>TRBV7-9|-|TRBJ2-1|-
CASSQVDYNEQFF
TGTGCCAGCAGTCAAGTAGACTACAATGAGCAGTTCTTC
>TRBV7-2|-|TRBJ2-5|many
CASSLMVGGQETQYF
TGTGCCAGCAGCTTAATGGTGGGGGGCCAAGAGACCCAGTACTTC
>TRBV7-2|-|TRBJ2-1|many
CASSEGGVGGLLRNNEQFF
TGTGCCAGCAGCGAAGGAGGTGTTGGGGGCCTTCTTCGGAACAATGAGCAGTTCTTC
>TRBV27|-|TRBJ1-2|few
CASTDGRGYTF
TGTGCCAGCACGGATGGACGAGGCTACACCTTC